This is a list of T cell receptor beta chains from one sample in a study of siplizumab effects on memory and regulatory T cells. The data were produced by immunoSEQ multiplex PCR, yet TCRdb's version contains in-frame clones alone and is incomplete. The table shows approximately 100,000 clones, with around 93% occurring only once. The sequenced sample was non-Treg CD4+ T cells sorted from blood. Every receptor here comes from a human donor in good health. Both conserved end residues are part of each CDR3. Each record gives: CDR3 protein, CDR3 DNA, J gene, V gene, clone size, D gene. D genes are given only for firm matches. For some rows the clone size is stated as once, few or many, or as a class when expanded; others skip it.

CASSLGGANYGYTF	TGTGCCAGCAGCCTGGGTGGGGCTAACTATGGCTACACCTTC	TRBJ1-2	TRBV6-5	NA	NA
CASSFRVSGPGNTIYF	TGTGCCAGCAGCTTTAGAGTTTCGGGGCCTGGAAACACCATATATTTT	TRBJ1-3	TRBV7-3	NA	NA
CASSLAGAQETQYF	TGTGCCAGCAGCTTAGCAGGGGCCCAAGAGACCCAGTACTTC	TRBJ2-5	TRBV7-6	NA	NA
CASVLQGGEKLFF	TGTGCCAGCGTACTACAGGGGGGGGAAAAACTGTTTTTT	TRBJ1-4	TRBV6-5	NA	TRBD1
CASSIGREGSEQYF	TGTGCCAGTAGTATTGGACGGGAGGGGTCCGAGCAGTACTTC	TRBJ2-7	TRBV19	NA	TRBD2
CASSLGTGGWDEQFF	TGTGCCAGCAGCTTAGGGACAGGGGGCTGGGATGAGCAGTTCTTC	TRBJ2-1	TRBV7-9	NA	TRBD1
CAITDGTGDNEQFF	TGTGCCATCACCGATGGGACAGGGGACAATGAGCAGTTCTTC	TRBJ2-1	TRBV10-3	once	TRBD1
CASSSRTSGEQYF	TGCGCCAGCAGCTCCAGGACTAGCGGCGAGCAGTACTTC	TRBJ2-7	TRBV5-1	once	TRBD2
CASSIGHMNTEAFF	TGCGCCAGCAGCATCGGACACATGAACACTGAAGCTTTCTTT	TRBJ1-1	TRBV10-2	NA	NA
CASSMGGVPKSSNEKLFF	TGTGCCAGTAGTATGGGGGGAGTGCCGAAATCCTCTAATGAAAAACTGTTTTTT	TRBJ1-4	TRBV19	NA	NA
CATTPSQYGNTIYF	TGTGCCACCACCCCGTCGCAGTATGGAAACACCATATATTTT	TRBJ1-3	TRBV28	NA	NA
CASSIGTGDGYTF	TGTGCCAGTAGTATAGGCACAGGGGATGGCTACACCTTC	TRBJ1-2	TRBV19	NA	TRBD1
CAWSSGGLQPQHF	TGTGCCTGGAGTTCAGGGGGGCTGCAGCCCCAGCATTTT	TRBJ1-5	TRBV30	NA	TRBD1
CASSPGLNYGYTF	TGTGCCAGCAGCCCGGGACTGAACTATGGCTACACCTTC	TRBJ1-2	TRBV5-6	NA	NA
CASSPSTITYEQYF	TGTGCCAGCTCACCATCCACAATTACCTACGAGCAGTACTTC	TRBJ2-7	TRBV18	NA	NA
CASSRDSGELFF	TGTGCCAGCTCCAGGGACTCCGGGGAGCTGTTTTTT	TRBJ2-2	TRBV18	NA	NA
CASSLGDRGGGKNIQYF	TGCGCCAGCAGCTTGGGGGACAGGGGCGGCGGCAAAAACATTCAGTACTTC	TRBJ2-4	TRBV5-1	NA	TRBD1
CASSLLGEANREQYF	TGTGCCAGCAGCTTACTCGGGGAGGCGAATAGGGAGCAGTACTTC	TRBJ2-7	TRBV5-6	NA	NA
CASSLGQPQHF	TGTGCCAGCAGTTTGGGTCAGCCCCAGCATTTT	TRBJ1-5	TRBV28	few	NA
CASSEIVQGGRAYGYTF	TGTGCCAGCAGTGAAATAGTACAGGGAGGAAGGGCCTATGGCTACACCTTC	TRBJ1-2	TRBV6-1	NA	NA
CSVAPGVKPNYGYTF	TGCAGCGTTGCCCCAGGGGTCAAGCCTAACTATGGCTACACCTTC	TRBJ1-2	TRBV29-1	once	NA
CASSWGVPAGETQYF	TGTGCCAGCAGCTGGGGCGTCCCGGCGGGAGAGACCCAGTACTTC	TRBJ2-5	TRBV5-6	once	NA
CASRSTRTGNSGNTIYF	TGTGCCAGCAGATCAACACGAACAGGGAACTCTGGAAACACCATATATTTT	TRBJ1-3	TRBV5-4	NA	NA
CASSLLGQHTGELFF	TGTGCCAGCAGCTTACTCGGACAGCACACCGGGGAGCTGTTTTTT	TRBJ2-2	TRBV7-9	NA	NA
CASSPGLGTDTQYF	TGTGCCAGCTCACCGGGACTCGGCACAGATACGCAGTATTTT	TRBJ2-3	TRBV18	NA	NA
CASSLLASGGAKETQYF	TGCGCCAGCAGCTTGTTGGCTAGCGGGGGGGCTAAGGAGACCCAGTACTTC	TRBJ2-5	TRBV5-1	NA	TRBD2